This TCR beta chain is drawn from a study of cytomegalovirus exposure and HLA in healthy donors. Study information: Researchers previously reported finding more than 100 million unique TCR beta sequences from roughly 200 million T cells. Study results and limitations: It was reported that TCR beta sequences correctly inferred the HLA-A and HLA-B alleles for most subjects. A later analysis found common viral pathogens apparently linked to several of the most significant clusters.

Note on this clone: Its antigen is not identified.

Unmatched junction bases numbered 5, after V lost 6 bases and J lost 5 bases. Germline V lookup: CDR1 WSHSY, CDR2 SAAADI. The CDR3 loop spans 13 amino acids. Both 60 Vbeta primers and 13 Jbeta primers went into the PCR. Per the original methods: Unique TCR beta chains numbered 60 million to 100 million in a later analysis, with roughly 9.9 million shared. Sequencing used immunoSEQ multiplex PCR; TCRdb keeps in-frame clones, though not all of them. D and trimming come from the DNA, and the V and J calls and clone size come from that table. This table holds about 240,000 clones, approximately 81% found once.

The sample consisted of PBMCs. This receptor was obtained from a woman aged 55-70 years in good health and CMV-seropositive. The chain carries TRBV10-2 and TRBJ1-2; 8 bases align to TRBD1. Here the CDR3 DNA reads TGCGCCAGCAGCGGGGGACAGGCTTATGGCTACACCTTC. Translated: CASSGGQAYGYTF.